One sample yielded the 28 T cell receptor beta chains listed below, sequenced in a study of shared clonotypes between healthy human individuals (dated by TCRdb to 2018 to 2020). The library was prepared using the immunoSEQ multiplex PCR assay. TCRdb stores this immuneACCESS table with in-frame sequences only. Part of the clones is absent; in the studies checked, under half of the shortfall reflects unresolved V genes, and no reason is known for the rest. A total of around 2.1 million clones appear in this sample, more than 85% of them only once. Over 1.5% of the sample rests with the top ten. CD8 naive samples consisted of CD45RO-negative cells that were positively selected for CCR7, yielding a CD45RA+CCR7+ population without TemRA cells. Specimen: naive CD8+ T cells from PBMCs. In light of the paper, this sample's cell subset or site label describes: CD45RA+CCR7+. These receptors were collected from a man between 18 and 35 years old in good health. Some clones in this sample may be carry-over from other donors' samples.

The chain's CDR3 is CASSLLIAGENSYEQYF. Written as DNA, the CDR3 is TGTGCCAGCAGTCTCCTCATAGCGGGAGAAAACTCCTACGAGCAGTACTTC. The chain has TRBV28 and TRBJ2-7, with 9 nucleotides matching TRBD2. V lost 5 bases to trimming and J lost 0 bases; unmatched junction nucleotides: 11. The CDR3 runs to 17 residues. Per the germline V gene, CDR1 is MDHEN and CDR2 is SYDVKM.

The chain couples TRBV2 to TRBJ2-2, with 11 bases lining up with TRBD2. The J segment lost 3 bases and the V segment lost 3 bases, leaving 18 bases of the junction unmatched. Germline V gives CDR1 SNHLY, CDR2 FYNNEI. The CDR3 extends over 21 amino acids. This CDR3 reads CASSDEGGTSGRPLDTGELFF. Here the CDR3 DNA reads TGTGCCAGCAGTGACGAGGGCGGAACTAGCGGGAGACCCCTAGACACCGGGGAGCTGTTTTTT.

The gene calls are TRBV5-6 and TRBJ2-7, with D unclear. Trimming removed 1 base at V and 5 bases at J, with 13 bases between. This CDR3 has 14 residues. Germline lookup yields CDR1 SGHDT and CDR2 YYEEEE. For the CDR3, the DNA is TGTGCCAGCAGCTTGCTTCACATGGCAAACGAGCAGTACTTC. Translating it yields CASSLLHMANEQYF.

This sequence joins TRBV11-2 and TRBJ2-7; TRBD2 agrees at 8 bases. The CDR3 spans 15 residues. The V gene's germline CDR1 is SGHAT and CDR2 FQNNGV. V shed 4 bases, J shed 0 bases, and the junction held 5 bases outside the gene matches. CDR3 bases: TGTGCCAGCAGCTGGACCGGGACTAGCTCCTACGAGCAGTACTTC. Translated, it gives CASSWTGTSSYEQYF. Drawing the rest from reference TRBV11-2 and TRBJ2-7, the complete variable domain is EAGVAQSPRYKIIEKRQSVAFWCNPISGHATLYWYQQILGQGPKLLIQFQNNGVVDDSQLPKDRFSAERLKGVDSTLKIQPAKLEDSAVYLCASSWTGTSSYEQYFGPGTRLTVT.

With regard to this clone: At one end, the junction sequence differs from germline, possibly due to a read error. The rearrangement joins TRBV6-6 to TRBJ1-1, with D perhaps matching TRBD1 (6 bases). The CDR3 has 16 amino acids. The germline V gene has CDR1 MNHNY and CDR2 SVGAGI (reference sequence). The CDR3 nucleotides read TGTGCCAGCAGTGACTCCTTGTGGGAGGGGGGAACTGAAGCTTTCTTT. Translation: CASSDSLWEGGTEAFF.

In its sample, this clone was seen once. The chain joins TRBV5-1 to TRBJ2-7; possibly TRBD1 for D (6 bases). The germline V and J ends were trimmed by 1 base and 2 bases, with 22 bases remaining between them. This CDR3 contains 18 residues. Germline CDR1 and CDR2: SGHRS and YFSETQ. The CDR3 here is CASSLPNQTGRIPYEQYF. CDR3 nucleotides: TGCGCCAGCAGCTTGCCCAACCAGACAGGTAGGATCCCCTACGAGCAGTACTTC.

About this clone itself: This CDR3 is also generated by other DNA sequences in the sample. This rearrangement joins TRBV7-9 to TRBJ1-2, with D perhaps TRBD1 (6 bases). The length of the CDR3 is 14 residues. V shed 0 bases and J shed 4 bases, with 9 bases lying between them. The germline V gene encodes CDR1 SEHNR and CDR2 FQNEAQ (reference sequence). CDR3 sequence reads: CASSLADRSYGYTF. The CDR3, as DNA: TGTGCCAGCAGCTTAGCGGACAGAAGCTATGGCTACACCTTC.

The V gene is TRBV5-1, the J gene TRBJ2-1, with 8 bases lining up with TRBD1. Germline assignment: CDR1 SGHRS and CDR2 YFSETQ. The length of the CDR3 is 15 residues. J was trimmed by 5 bases and V by 4 bases; bases with no gene match: 8. CDR3 in DNA: TGCGCCAGCAGCCCTAGACAGGGGATCAACAATGAGCAGTTCTTC. Encoded protein: CASSPRQGINNEQFF.

This clone appeared a few times. J is TRBJ2-2 and V is TRBV5-1; no firm D call. V dropped 10 bases and J dropped 5 bases, with 12 bases sitting between them. The CDR3 contains 12 residues. Germline assignment: CDR1 SGHRS and CDR2 YFSETQ. CDR3 sequence reads: CAVGVPTGELFF. In nucleotides, the CDR3 is TGCGCCGTCGGAGTGCCGACCGGGGAGCTGTTTTTT.

This clone was counted only a few times. The chain joins TRBV27 to TRBJ2-1; unclear D gene. The CDR3 is 13 amino acids. Looked up from germline, CDR1 is MNHEY and CDR2 is SMNVEV (reference sequence). Trimming cost V 3 bases and J 6 bases, with 9 bases left between them. CDR3 sequence (DNA): TGTGCCAGCAGTTTTCAGTTAGCCAATGAGCAGTTCTTC. Translated: CASSFQLANEQFF.

This clone was seen once. V and J are TRBV11-1 and TRBJ2-7; the D gene is possibly TRBD2 (6 bases). This CDR3 region has 13 residues. Germline lookup yields CDR1 SGHAT and CDR2 FQDESV (reference sequence). Between the trimmed V and J ends, which lost 2 bases and 1 base, there was a span of 6 bases. CDR3 nucleotides: TGTGCCAGCAGCTTACGGGAGTCCTACGAGCAGTACTTC. Translation: CASSLRESYEQYF.

The V gene is TRBV15, the J gene TRBJ2-5, with 10 bases that match TRBD1. CDR3 size: 18 residues. V was pared by 6 bases and J by 2 bases, with 15 bases of the junction left unmatched. Germline V CDR1 and CDR2: LNHNV, YYDKDF (reference sequence). The DNA for the CDR3 is TGTGCCACCAGGTCCGGACAGGGGGGTATCGTCGGGCAAGAGACCCAGTACTTC. It codes for CATRSGQGGIVGQETQYF.

This chain joins TRBV7-6 and TRBJ2-7; 9 nucleotides match TRBD1. CDR1 SGHVS and CDR2 FNYEAQ come from the germline V gene. V gave up 1 base and J gave up 3 bases; unmatched junction bases: 7. This CDR3 region has 16 residues. The CDR3: CASSLDAGTGSYEQYF. The CDR3 DNA follows: TGTGCCAGCAGCTTAGATGCCGGGACAGGGAGCTACGAGCAGTACTTC.

V is TRBV7-2 and J is TRBJ2-3; TRBD2 matches at 10 bases. Trimming removed 4 bases from V and 9 bases from J; junction bases left unmatched: 7. The CDR3 is 14 amino acids. The V gene's germline CDR1 is SGHTA and CDR2 FQGNSA. In nucleotides, the CDR3 is TGTGCCAGCAGCTCACTAGGACTAGCGGTAACGCAGTATTTT. Translation gives CASSSLGLAVTQYF.

The chain recombines TRBV4-2 with TRBJ2-7; 9 nucleotides agree with TRBD2. Trimming cost V 3 bases and J 3 bases; bases outside gene matches: 12. Germline CDR1 is LGHNA and CDR2 is YNFKEQ. CDR3 size: 17 residues. The CDR3 nucleotides read TGTGCCAGCAGCCAGACGTCCGGGGGACTAGCACTCTACGAGCAGTACTTC. Translated: CASSQTSGGLALYEQYF.

The chain recombines TRBV7-2 with TRBJ2-7; 9 positions match TRBD2. Germline trimming cut 2 bases from V and 6 bases from J; bases unmatched to any gene: 14. This CDR3 is 17 amino acids long. The V gene's germline CDR1 is SGHTA and CDR2 FQGNSA. CDR3 protein: CASSLILSGRGSVEQYF. The CDR3 DNA is TGTGCCAGCAGCTTAATTCTTAGCGGGAGAGGGAGCGTCGAGCAGTACTTC.

The V and J genes are TRBV6-6 and TRBJ2-1; 8 bases are a match to TRBD2. Germline CDR1 and CDR2: MNHNY and SVGAGI (reference sequence). The CDR3 is made up of 13 amino acids. J gave up 8 bases and V 2 bases, and 2 bases lay outside the gene matches. Written as DNA, the CDR3 is TGTGCCAGCAGTTACGGCGGGGGGCATGAGCAGTTCTTC. Translation gives CASSYGGGHEQFF.

This clone was observed once. The chain joins TRBV4-1 to TRBJ2-3; D is perhaps TRBD2 (6 bases). The V end lost 1 base, the J end lost 1 base, and 12 bases lay between the germline ends. This CDR3 region has 16 residues. The germline CDR1 and CDR2 sequences are MGHRA and YSYEKL. For the CDR3, the DNA is TGCGCCAGCAGCCAAGTCTCCGGGAGAGGCACAGATACGCAGTATTTT. Translation: CASSQVSGRGTDTQYF.

With regard to this clone: Its ends do not fully match the called genes, so a read error is possible. The rearrangement uses TRBV10-3 and TRBJ1-4, with 12 bases fitting TRBD1. This CDR3 is built from 13 residues. Germline loops: CDR1 ENHRY, CDR2 SYGVKD. CDR3 residues: CAISEGQGAAPSF. Here the CDR3 DNA reads TGTGCCATCTCGGAGGGACAGGGGGCCGCGCCTTCTTTT.

With regard to this clone: This specimen includes other DNA sequences encoding the same CDR3. This rearrangement joins TRBV28 to TRBJ2-1; D is undetermined. V gave up 1 base and J gave up 9 bases, with 4 bases separating them. Germline-derived CDR1 and CDR2 are MDHEN and SYDVKM. CDR3 size: 11 residues. CDR3 amino acids: CASSLSTEQFF. CDR3 DNA: TGTGCCAGCAGTTTATCAACTGAGCAGTTCTTC.

V usage is TRBV7-6 and J usage is TRBJ2-2, with D unclear. V lost 3 bases, J lost 0 bases, and 8 bases lay in between. The CDR3 has 15 residues. Germline V gene lookup returns CDR1 SGHVS and CDR2 FNYEAQ. The DNA for the CDR3 is TGTGCCAGCAGCTTTGGGGAATCGAACACCGGGGAGCTGTTTTTT. This translates into CASSFGESNTGELFF. The whole variable domain, remainder taken from reference TRBV7-6 and TRBJ2-2, is GAGVSQSPRYKVTKRGQDVALRCDPISGHVSLYWYRQALGQGPEFLTYFNYEAQQDKSGLPNDRFSAERPEGSISTLTIQRTEQRDSAMYRCASSFGESNTGELFFGEGSRLTVL.

V and J are TRBV9 and TRBJ2-4; D may be TRBD1 (6 bases). Germline CDR1 and CDR2: SGDLS and YYNGEE. This CDR3 region has 14 residues. V was trimmed by 3 bases and J by 5 bases, leaving 12 bases between them. CDR3: CASSEQGGQNIQYF. CDR3 bases: TGTGCCAGCAGCGAACAGGGTGGTCAAAACATTCAGTACTTC. Combining the CDR3 with reference TRBV9 and TRBJ2-4 gives the whole variable domain DSGVTQTPKHLITATGQRVTLRCSPRSGDLSVYWYQQSLDQGLQFLIQYYNGEERAKGNILERFSAQQFPDLHSELNLSSLELGDSALYFCASSEQGGQNIQYFGAGTRLSVL.

The V gene is TRBV19, the J gene TRBJ2-1; possibly TRBD1 or TRBD2 for D (5 bases each). The CDR3 runs to 16 residues. The V gene lost 4 bases and the J gene lost 0 bases, with 13 bases spanning the gap. Per germline, CDR1 LNHDA and CDR2 SQIVND (reference sequence). The CDR3 region has the DNA TGTGCCAGTAGTACCCTGGGACGGAGCTCCTACAATGAGCAGTTCTTC. Protein: CASSTLGRSSYNEQFF.

The chain recombines TRBV14 with TRBJ1-2, with D uncertain. This CDR3 is 13 amino acids long. Looked up from germline, CDR1 is SGHDN and CDR2 is FVKESK. Trimming cost V 0 bases and J 8 bases, with 10 bases left between them. Here the CDR3 reads CASSQEGWFGYTF. CDR3 bases: TGTGCCAGCAGCCAAGAGGGGTGGTTCGGCTACACCTTC.

V usage is TRBV27 and J usage is TRBJ1-5; TRBD1 matches 9 bases. This CDR3 is 15 amino acids long. Germline-derived CDR1 and CDR2 are MNHEY and SMNVEV (reference sequence). V was clipped by 6 bases and J by 4 bases; unmatched bases: 7. CDR3 coding DNA: TGTGCCAGCAGATCGGACAGGGGCAAGAATCAGCCCCAGCATTTT. This gives the protein CASRSDRGKNQPQHF.

The gene calls are TRBV27 and TRBJ1-1; D unclear. CDR3 size: 13 residues. Germline V gives CDR1 MNHEY, CDR2 SMNVEV (reference sequence). With 4 bases removed from V and 5 bases from J, the gap between germline ends came to 11 bases. In DNA, the CDR3 is TGTGCCAGCAGTTCGGGGTGGAAGACTGAAGCTTTCTTT. It is translated as CASSSGWKTEAFF.

About this clone itself: Distinct nucleotide sequences in the sample also encode this CDR3. In nucleotides, the CDR3 is TGTGCCAGCAGCTCGGACAGGAATGAGCAGTTCTTC. This gives the protein CASSSDRNEQFF. The chain links TRBV7-9 to TRBJ2-1; 7 positions match TRBD1. Trimming took 4 bases from V and 7 from J; bases not matched to a gene: 1. CDR1 and CDR2 from the germline V gene are SEHNR and FQNEAQ (reference sequence). The CDR3 is made up of 12 amino acids. Based on the CDR3 plus reference TRBV7-9 and TRBJ2-1, the full variable domain is DTGVSQNPRHKITKRGQNVTFRCDPISEHNRLYWYRQTLGQGPEFLTYFQNEAQLEKSRLLSDRFSAERPKGSFSTLEIQRTEQGDSAMYLCASSSDRNEQFFGPGTRLTVL.

This chain connects TRBV28 to TRBJ2-1; possible D gene TRBD2, 7 bases. Trimming removed 6 bases at V and 5 bases at J, with 17 bases between. The length of the CDR3 is 15 residues. Per germline, CDR1 MDHEN and CDR2 SYDVKM. The CDR3 loop reads CASSPWGGPNNEQFF. The DNA of the CDR3 is TGTGCCAGCAGCCCCTGGGGGGGCCCCAACAATGAGCAGTTCTTC. Together with reference TRBV28 and TRBJ2-1, the CDR3 gives the full variable domain: DVKVTQSSRYLVKRTGEKVFLECVQDMDHENMFWYRQDPGLGLRLIYFSYDVKMKEKGDIPEGYSVSREKKERFSLILESASTNQTSMYLCASSPWGGPNNEQFFGPGTRLTVL.